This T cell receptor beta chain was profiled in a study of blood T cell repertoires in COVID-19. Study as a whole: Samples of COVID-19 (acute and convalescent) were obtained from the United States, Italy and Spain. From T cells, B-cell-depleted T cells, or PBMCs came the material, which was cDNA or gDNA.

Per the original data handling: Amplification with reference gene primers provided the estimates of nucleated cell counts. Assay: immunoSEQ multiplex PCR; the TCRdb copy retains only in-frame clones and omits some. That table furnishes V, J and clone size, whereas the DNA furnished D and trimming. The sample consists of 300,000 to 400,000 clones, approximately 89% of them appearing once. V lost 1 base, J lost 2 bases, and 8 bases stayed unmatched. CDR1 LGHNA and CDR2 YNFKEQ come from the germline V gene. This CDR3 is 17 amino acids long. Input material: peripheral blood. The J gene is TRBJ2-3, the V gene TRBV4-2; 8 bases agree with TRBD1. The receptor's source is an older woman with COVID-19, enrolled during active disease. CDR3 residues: CASSQATGQVITDTQYF. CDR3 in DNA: TGTGCCAGCAGCCAAGCGACGGGACAGGTGATCACAGATACGCAGTATTTT.